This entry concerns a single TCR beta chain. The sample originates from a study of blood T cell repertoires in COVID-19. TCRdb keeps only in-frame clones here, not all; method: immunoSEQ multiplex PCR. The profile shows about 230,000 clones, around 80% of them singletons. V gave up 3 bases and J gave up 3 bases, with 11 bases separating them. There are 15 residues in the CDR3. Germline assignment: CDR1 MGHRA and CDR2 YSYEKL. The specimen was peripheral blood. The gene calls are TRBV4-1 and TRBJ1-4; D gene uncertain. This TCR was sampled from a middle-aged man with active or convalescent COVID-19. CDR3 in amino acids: CASSHSLAPNEKLFF. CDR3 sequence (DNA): TGCGCCAGCAGCCATAGCCTGGCGCCTAATGAAAAACTGTTTTTT.